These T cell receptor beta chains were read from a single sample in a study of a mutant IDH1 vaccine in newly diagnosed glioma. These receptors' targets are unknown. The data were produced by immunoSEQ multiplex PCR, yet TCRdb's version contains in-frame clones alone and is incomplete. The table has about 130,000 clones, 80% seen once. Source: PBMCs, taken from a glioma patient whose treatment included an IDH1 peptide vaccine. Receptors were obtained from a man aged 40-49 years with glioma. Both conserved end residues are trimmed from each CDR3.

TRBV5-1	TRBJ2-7	ASSVGQGLSYEQY
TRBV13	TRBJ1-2	ASSPLSPDSTGYT
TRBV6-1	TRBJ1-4	ASKLDRAVEKLF
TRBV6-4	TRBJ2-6	ASSQGFSGANVLT
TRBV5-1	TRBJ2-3	ASGTGGQGTDTQY
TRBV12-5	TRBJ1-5	ASGLVLGRGSNQPQH
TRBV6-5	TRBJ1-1	ASSYLPHGGAF
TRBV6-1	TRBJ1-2	ASSVGQGPDGYT
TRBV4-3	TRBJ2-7	ASSRTSGSHEQY
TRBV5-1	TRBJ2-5	ASSLEGGEETQY
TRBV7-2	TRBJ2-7	ASSPRRGGEQY
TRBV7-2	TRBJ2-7	ASSSASSGNEQY
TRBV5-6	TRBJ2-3	ASSLFAGDTQY
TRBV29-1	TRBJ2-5	SVALTVMVETQY
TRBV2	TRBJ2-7	ASSVRQAYEQY
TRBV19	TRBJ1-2	ASRAPGQGNYGYT
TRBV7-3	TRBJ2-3	ASSFTGQGAGDTQY
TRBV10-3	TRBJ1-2	AISPGTGANYGYT
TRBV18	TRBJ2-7	ASSRGTDYSYEQY
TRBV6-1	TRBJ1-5	ASSERATVSNQPQH
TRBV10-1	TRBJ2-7	ASSVSGVYEQY
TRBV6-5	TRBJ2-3	ASSTSGRADTQY
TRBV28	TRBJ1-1	ASKMNTEAF
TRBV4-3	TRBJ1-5	ASSPGYGGRQPQH
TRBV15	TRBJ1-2	ATSRVGQLRGYT
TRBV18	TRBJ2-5	ASSSPQGRQQETQY
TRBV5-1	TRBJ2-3	ASSLGRSSTDTQY
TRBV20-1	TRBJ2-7	SAYTYYEQY
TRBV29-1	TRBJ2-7	SVEDRGTGFSEQY
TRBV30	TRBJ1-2	AWSVTGGYGYT
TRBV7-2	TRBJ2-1	ASRQTSGMTYNEQF
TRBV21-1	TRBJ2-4	ASSTGTGFILGKNIQY
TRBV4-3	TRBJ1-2	ASSQGGQGTYGYT
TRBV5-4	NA	ASSFPGDYEQY
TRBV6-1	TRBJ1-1	ASSESGLATEAF
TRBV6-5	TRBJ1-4	ASSYYRGLNEKLF
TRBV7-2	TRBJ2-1	ASSYMNEQF
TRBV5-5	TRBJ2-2	ASSFWDTHTGELF
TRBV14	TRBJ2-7	ASSSRGVLREQY
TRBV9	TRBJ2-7	ASSASGRADEQY
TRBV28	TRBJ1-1	ASMFVWDTEAF
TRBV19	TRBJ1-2	ASSIEGQGAIGYT
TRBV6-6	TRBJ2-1	ASSSGLAAEQF
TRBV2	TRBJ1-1	ASRAEGNTEAF
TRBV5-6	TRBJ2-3	ASSLEVGQGESDTQY
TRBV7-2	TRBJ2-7	ASSRERYEQY
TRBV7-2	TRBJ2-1	ASSFGRTSGTQF